These T cell receptor beta chains were read from a single sample in a study of control samples from healthy donors and cancer patients. Some clones are missing from TCRdb's copy, which holds only in-frame ones; the method was immunoSEQ multiplex PCR. Among about 93,000 clones listed, 88% were seen once. The source material was blood. The receptors stem from a woman between 65 and 79 years old in good health. Each CDR3 is given with its conserved first and last residue. The order of the fields is clone size, J gene, D gene, V gene, CDR3 protein, CDR3 DNA. D genes are given only for firm matches. Only some rows state a clone size, as once, few, many or a class for expanded clones.

clone_size: NA
j_call: TRBJ1-6
d_call: NA
v_call: TRBV5-4
cdr3_aa: CASSPRTAIASPLHF
cdr3_nt: TGTGCCAGCAGCCCACGGACAGCGATAGCGTCACCCCTCCACTTT

clone_size: NA
j_call: TRBJ1-5
d_call: TRBD1
v_call: TRBV6-5
cdr3_aa: CASREGATSNQPQHF
cdr3_nt: TGTGCCAGCAGGGAGGGGGCGACAAGCAATCAGCCCCAGCATTTT

clone_size: NA
j_call: TRBJ2-3
d_call: NA
v_call: TRBV10-3
cdr3_aa: CAISDRPTDTQYF
cdr3_nt: TGTGCCATCAGTGATCGCCCCACAGATACGCAGTATTTT

clone_size: NA
j_call: TRBJ2-1
d_call: TRBD2
v_call: TRBV2
cdr3_aa: CASGLAGIPYNEQFF
cdr3_nt: TGTGCCAGCGGACTAGCGGGAATCCCCTACAATGAGCAGTTCTTC

clone_size: NA
j_call: TRBJ1-2
d_call: TRBD1
v_call: TRBV7-3
cdr3_aa: CASSPTGGQNYGYTF
cdr3_nt: TGTGCCAGCAGCCCCACCGGGGGACAGAACTATGGCTACACCTTC

clone_size: NA
j_call: TRBJ2-1
d_call: TRBD2
v_call: TRBV3-1/TRBV3-2
cdr3_aa: CASSARLGTSGGGEQFF
cdr3_nt: TGTGCCAGCAGCGCACGGCTCGGGACTAGCGGGGGAGGGGAGCAGTTCTTC

clone_size: NA
j_call: TRBJ1-1
d_call: NA
v_call: TRBV6-5
cdr3_aa: CASSYSAGLSTEAFF
cdr3_nt: TGTGCCAGCAGTTACTCGGCGGGGCTGAGCACTGAAGCTTTCTTT

clone_size: NA
j_call: TRBJ1-2
d_call: NA
v_call: TRBV6-5
cdr3_aa: CASSPTLGGYTF
cdr3_nt: TGTGCCAGCAGTCCAACCCTCGGTGGCTACACCTTC

clone_size: NA
j_call: TRBJ1-1
d_call: NA
v_call: TRBV2
cdr3_aa: CASRSPGPNTEAFF
cdr3_nt: TGTGCCAGCAGATCCCCGGGGCCCAACACTGAAGCTTTCTTT

clone_size: NA
j_call: TRBJ1-1
d_call: NA
v_call: TRBV21-1
cdr3_aa: CASSLPRGGGTEAFF
cdr3_nt: TGTGCCAGCAGCCTCCCGAGGGGGGGAGGCACTGAAGCTTTCTTT

clone_size: NA
j_call: TRBJ2-1
d_call: TRBD2
v_call: TRBV3-1/TRBV3-2
cdr3_aa: CASSQDPPAGAYNEQFF
cdr3_nt: TGTGCCAGCAGCCAAGACCCTCCAGCGGGAGCCTACAATGAGCAGTTCTTC

clone_size: NA
j_call: TRBJ1-2
d_call: TRBD1
v_call: TRBV27
cdr3_aa: CASSEQGASYGHTF
cdr3_nt: TGTGCCAGCAGCGAACAGGGGGCTAGTTATGGCCACACCTTC

clone_size: NA
j_call: TRBJ1-6
d_call: TRBD1
v_call: TRBV7-6
cdr3_aa: CASSPRQGRDNSPLHF
cdr3_nt: TGTGCCAGCAGCCCGCGACAGGGCAGGGATAATTCACCCCTCCACTTT

clone_size: few
j_call: TRBJ1-2
d_call: NA
v_call: TRBV2
cdr3_aa: CASSEQGMTDYGYTF
cdr3_nt: TGTGCCAGCAGTGAACAGGGAATGACCGACTATGGCTACACCTTC

clone_size: NA
j_call: TRBJ1-1
d_call: TRBD1
v_call: TRBV5-4
cdr3_aa: CASSLETGGITEAFF
cdr3_nt: TGTGCCAGCAGCTTGGAGACAGGGGGAATCACTGAAGCTTTCTTT

clone_size: once
j_call: TRBJ1-1
d_call: NA
v_call: TRBV29-1
cdr3_aa: CSAVSGRTEAFF
cdr3_nt: TGCAGCGCCGTTTCGGGAAGGACTGAAGCTTTCTTT

clone_size: NA
j_call: TRBJ2-2
d_call: NA
v_call: TRBV5-8
cdr3_aa: CASSSQFTGELFF
cdr3_nt: TGTGCCAGCAGCTCGCAGTTCACCGGGGAGCTGTTTTTT

clone_size: once
j_call: TRBJ1-1
d_call: NA
v_call: TRBV7-9
cdr3_aa: CASSPPAGTNTEAFF
cdr3_nt: TGTGCCAGCAGCCCACCCGCCGGGACTAACACTGAAGCTTTCTTT

clone_size: NA
j_call: TRBJ2-7
d_call: TRBD2
v_call: TRBV2
cdr3_aa: CASAPGLAGFSYEQYF
cdr3_nt: TGTGCCAGCGCACCGGGACTAGCGGGATTTTCCTACGAGCAGTACTTC

clone_size: NA
j_call: TRBJ2-5
d_call: NA
v_call: TRBV19
cdr3_aa: CASSIGGSQETQYF
cdr3_nt: TGTGCCAGTAGTATTGGGGGCTCCCAAGAGACCCAGTACTTC

clone_size: NA
j_call: TRBJ1-3
d_call: NA
v_call: TRBV5-1
cdr3_aa: CASSLAGGLGGNTIYF
cdr3_nt: TGCGCCAGCAGCTTGGCCGGCGGCCTCGGGGGAAACACCATATATTTT

clone_size: few
j_call: TRBJ2-5
d_call: NA
v_call: TRBV2
cdr3_aa: CASSEAGVAASDF
cdr3_nt: TGTGCCAGCAGTGAAGCCGGTGTGGCGGCCTCCGACTTC

clone_size: NA
j_call: TRBJ1-1
d_call: NA
v_call: TRBV2
cdr3_aa: CASSYDRNTEAFF
cdr3_nt: TGTGCCAGCAGTTATGACAGGAACACTGAAGCTTTCTTT

clone_size: NA
j_call: TRBJ1-2
d_call: NA
v_call: TRBV7-2
cdr3_aa: CASSLANWGGPSGYTF
cdr3_nt: TGTGCCAGCAGCTTAGCAAACTGGGGTGGACCAAGTGGCTACACCTTC

clone_size: NA
j_call: TRBJ2-1
d_call: TRBD2
v_call: TRBV7-9
cdr3_aa: CASSPGTSGRARYEQFF
cdr3_nt: TGTGCCAGCAGCCCAGGGACTAGCGGGAGGGCCAGGTATGAGCAGTTCTTC

clone_size: NA
j_call: TRBJ1-1
d_call: TRBD1
v_call: TRBV14
cdr3_aa: CASSQRTGRNTEAFF
cdr3_nt: TGTGCCAGCAGCCAACGGACAGGGAGGAACACTGAAGCTTTCTTT

clone_size: NA
j_call: TRBJ2-2
d_call: TRBD2
v_call: TRBV5-6
cdr3_aa: CASSLTSGSGGELFF
cdr3_nt: TGTGCCAGCAGCTTGACTAGCGGGAGTGGCGGGGAGCTGTTTTTT

clone_size: once
j_call: TRBJ2-6
d_call: NA
v_call: TRBV5-1
cdr3_aa: CASSPFAGSGANVLTF
cdr3_nt: TGCGCCAGCAGCCCCTTTGCGGGCTCTGGGGCCAACGTCCTGACTTTC

clone_size: NA
j_call: TRBJ2-3
d_call: NA
v_call: TRBV5-1
cdr3_aa: CASSSTFTDTQYF
cdr3_nt: TGCGCCAGCAGCTCGACCTTCACAGATACGCAGTATTTT

clone_size: NA
j_call: TRBJ1-2
d_call: NA
v_call: TRBV30
cdr3_aa: CAWSGGYRANYGYTF
cdr3_nt: TGTGCCTGGAGTGGTGGGTACAGGGCCAACTATGGCTACACCTTC

clone_size: many
j_call: TRBJ1-6
d_call: TRBD1
v_call: TRBV30
cdr3_aa: CAWSVQGNTPLHF
cdr3_nt: TGTGCCTGGAGTGTACAGGGGAATACACCCCTCCACTTT

clone_size: NA
j_call: TRBJ2-3
d_call: NA
v_call: TRBV11-2
cdr3_aa: CASSSYVGSTDTQYF
cdr3_nt: TGTGCCAGCAGCTCGTACGTCGGGAGCACAGATACGCAGTATTTT

clone_size: NA
j_call: TRBJ2-7
d_call: NA
v_call: TRBV30
cdr3_aa: CAWTRTATSYEQYF
cdr3_nt: TGTGCCTGGACCCGGACAGCCACCTCCTACGAGCAGTACTTC

clone_size: NA
j_call: TRBJ1-4
d_call: NA
v_call: TRBV30
cdr3_aa: CAWSGRAVTNEKLFF
cdr3_nt: TGTGCCTGGAGTGGCCGGGCCGTGACTAATGAAAAACTGTTTTTT

clone_size: NA
j_call: TRBJ1-2
d_call: TRBD1
v_call: TRBV6-5
cdr3_aa: CASSSSGTGYGYTF
cdr3_nt: TGTGCCAGCAGTTCTTCCGGGACAGGGTATGGCTACACCTTC

clone_size: NA
j_call: TRBJ1-3
d_call: NA
v_call: TRBV3-1/TRBV3-2
cdr3_aa: CASSQSEHSGNTIYF
cdr3_nt: TGTGCCAGCAGCCAATCCGAGCACTCTGGAAACACCATATATTTT

clone_size: few
j_call: TRBJ1-1
d_call: NA
v_call: TRBV25-1
cdr3_aa: CASSEYRGGGPFEAFF
cdr3_nt: TGTGCCAGCAGTGAATATCGGGGAGGAGGCCCCTTTGAAGCTTTCTTT

clone_size: NA
j_call: TRBJ2-1
d_call: TRBD2
v_call: TRBV6-1
cdr3_aa: CASSDLAGESHNEQFF
cdr3_nt: TGTGCCAGCAGTGACCTAGCGGGGGAGTCCCACAATGAGCAGTTCTTC

clone_size: NA
j_call: TRBJ1-1
d_call: NA
v_call: TRBV7-9
cdr3_aa: CASSSRVNTEAFF
cdr3_nt: TGTGCCAGCAGCAGCAGGGTGAACACTGAAGCTTTCTTT

clone_size: NA
j_call: TRBJ1-1
d_call: NA
v_call: TRBV27
cdr3_aa: CASSPTSWTEAFF
cdr3_nt: TGTGCCAGCAGTCCAACCAGTTGGACTGAAGCTTTCTTT

clone_size: NA
j_call: TRBJ2-7
d_call: NA
v_call: TRBV18
cdr3_aa: CASSPTGSYEQYF
cdr3_nt: TGTGCCAGCTCACCAACAGGATCCTACGAGCAGTACTTC

clone_size: NA
j_call: TRBJ1-5
d_call: NA
v_call: TRBV27
cdr3_aa: CASNAGPGQPQHF
cdr3_nt: TGTGCCAGCAACGCAGGGCCGGGTCAGCCCCAGCATTTT

clone_size: NA
j_call: TRBJ1-1
d_call: NA
v_call: TRBV15
cdr3_aa: CATSREGRTEAFF
cdr3_nt: TGTGCCACCAGCAGGGAAGGGAGGACTGAAGCTTTCTTT

clone_size: NA
j_call: TRBJ2-5
d_call: NA
v_call: TRBV6-5
cdr3_aa: CASSLRETQYF
cdr3_nt: TGTGCCAGCAGCCTGAGGGAGACCCAGTACTTC

clone_size: NA
j_call: TRBJ1-3
d_call: NA
v_call: TRBV11-2
cdr3_aa: CASSLVPGVSGNTIYF
cdr3_nt: TGTGCCAGCAGCTTAGTCCCCGGGGTCTCTGGAAACACCATATATTTT

clone_size: NA
j_call: TRBJ2-1
d_call: TRBD2
v_call: TRBV3-1/TRBV3-2
cdr3_aa: CASSLSSGRAGEQFF
cdr3_nt: TGTGCCAGCAGCCTCTCTAGCGGGAGGGCAGGTGAGCAGTTCTTC

clone_size: NA
j_call: TRBJ1-3
d_call: NA
v_call: TRBV19
cdr3_aa: CASTRGTGSGVNTIYF
cdr3_nt: TGTGCCAGTACTAGAGGAACAGGCTCAGGGGTAAACACCATATATTTT

clone_size: NA
j_call: TRBJ2-1
d_call: NA
v_call: TRBV30
cdr3_aa: CAWSNLWGLLYNEQFF
cdr3_nt: TGTGCCTGGAGTAACCTTTGGGGGCTCCTTTACAATGAGCAGTTCTTC

clone_size: once
j_call: TRBJ1-2
d_call: TRBD1
v_call: TRBV6-5
cdr3_aa: CASTQTGVGYTF
cdr3_nt: TGTGCCAGCACCCAGACAGGGGTTGGCTACACCTTC

clone_size: NA
j_call: TRBJ1-2
d_call: TRBD1
v_call: TRBV10-3
cdr3_aa: CAISESLTGVGYTF
cdr3_nt: TGTGCCATCAGTGAGTCCTTGACAGGGGTGGGCTACACCTTC

clone_size: NA
j_call: TRBJ2-2
d_call: TRBD1
v_call: TRBV19
cdr3_aa: CASSTPGQGAGELFF
cdr3_nt: TGTGCCAGTAGTACTCCGGGACAGGGGGCCGGGGAGCTGTTTTTT

clone_size: NA
j_call: TRBJ1-2
d_call: TRBD1
v_call: TRBV6-5
cdr3_aa: CASSYSWQGANGYTF
cdr3_nt: TGTGCCAGCAGTTACTCGTGGCAGGGGGCTAATGGCTACACCTTC

clone_size: NA
j_call: TRBJ1-2
d_call: TRBD1
v_call: TRBV4-3
cdr3_aa: CASSPHPGQGFDGYTF
cdr3_nt: TGCGCCAGCAGCCCTCACCCGGGACAGGGATTTGATGGCTACACCTTC

clone_size: NA
j_call: TRBJ1-1
d_call: TRBD1
v_call: TRBV19
cdr3_aa: CASRGGGSSTEAFF
cdr3_nt: TGTGCCAGTAGGGGAGGGGGCTCTAGCACTGAAGCTTTCTTT

clone_size: NA
j_call: TRBJ1-1
d_call: NA
v_call: TRBV19
cdr3_aa: CASRLQGVTEAFF
cdr3_nt: TGTGCCAGTAGGCTACAGGGTGTCACTGAAGCTTTCTTT